This T cell receptor (beta chain) is drawn from a study of blood T cell repertoires in COVID-19. V was pared by 5 bases and J by 7 bases, with 12 bases of the junction left unmatched. CDR1 PRHDT and CDR2 FYEKMQ come from the germline V gene (reference sequence). The CDR3 contains 17 residues. Method: immunoSEQ multiplex PCR; TCRdb's copy keeps in-frame clones and lacks some. The repertoire holds about 230,000 clones, over 75% seen once, with about 4% in the top ten. This chain connects TRBV13 to TRBJ2-1, with 12 nucleotides matching TRBD2. The source material was PBMCs or T cells enriched from blood (not recorded which). This receptor was obtained from a woman in her twenties or thirties who had been exposed to COVID-19. The CDR3 region has the DNA TGTGCCAGCAGCAGACCCTCTAGCGGGAGGGCCGGAAATGAGCAGTTCTTC. Encoded protein: CASSRPSSGRAGNEQFF. Full variable domain (rest looked up from reference TRBV13 and TRBJ2-1): AAGVIQSPRHLIKEKRETATLKCYPIPRHDTVYWYQQGPGQDPQFLISFYEKMQSDKGSIPDRFSAQQFSDYHSELNMSSLELGDSALYFCASSRPSSGRAGNEQFFGPGTRLTVL.